This section outlines one TCR beta chain sequence together with its context. The J segment lost 7 bases and the V segment lost 4 bases, leaving 8 bases of the junction unmatched. CDR3 length: 15 amino acids. Germline CDR1 SGHRS, CDR2 YFSETQ. CD3+CD4+ and CD3+CD8+ cells were FACS-sorted from thawed unstimulated PBMCs. This sample stems from a study of T cell clones after liver transplantation. On the study more broadly: Three of the eight recipients were HCV-positive; the rest had non-autoimmune, non-viral transplant indications.

TCRdb keeps only in-frame clones here, not all; method: immunoSEQ multiplex PCR. The sample has more than 95,000 clones, 75% to 85% seen once. The sample here was CD4+ T cells from blood, taken before liver transplant. J is TRBJ2-2 and V is TRBV5-1, with 9 nucleotides matching TRBD1. This sequence originates from a human donor who received a liver transplant. The CDR3 bases are TGCGCCAGCAGCCCTGACAGGGGGTTAGTCGGGGAGCTGTTTTTT. It is translated as CASSPDRGLVGELFF.